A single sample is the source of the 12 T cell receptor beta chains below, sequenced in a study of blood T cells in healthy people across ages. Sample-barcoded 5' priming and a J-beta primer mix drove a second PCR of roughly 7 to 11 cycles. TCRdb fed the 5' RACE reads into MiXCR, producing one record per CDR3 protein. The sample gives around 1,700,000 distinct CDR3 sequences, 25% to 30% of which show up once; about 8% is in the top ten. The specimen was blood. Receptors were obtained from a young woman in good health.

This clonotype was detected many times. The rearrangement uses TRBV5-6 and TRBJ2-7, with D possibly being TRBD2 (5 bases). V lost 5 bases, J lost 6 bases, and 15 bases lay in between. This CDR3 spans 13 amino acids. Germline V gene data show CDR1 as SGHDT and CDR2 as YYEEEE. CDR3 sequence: CASRAVDLGEQYF. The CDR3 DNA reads TGTGCCAGCAGAGCGGTAGATCTGGGCGAGCAGTACTTC.

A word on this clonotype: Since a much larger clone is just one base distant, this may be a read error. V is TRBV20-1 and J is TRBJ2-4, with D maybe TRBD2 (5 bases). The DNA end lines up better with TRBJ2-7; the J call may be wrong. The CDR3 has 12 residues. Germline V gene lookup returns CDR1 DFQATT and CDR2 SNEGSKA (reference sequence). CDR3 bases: TGCAGTGCTCACGGGGATGCGGGCGAGCAGTACTTC. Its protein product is CSAHGDAGEQYF.

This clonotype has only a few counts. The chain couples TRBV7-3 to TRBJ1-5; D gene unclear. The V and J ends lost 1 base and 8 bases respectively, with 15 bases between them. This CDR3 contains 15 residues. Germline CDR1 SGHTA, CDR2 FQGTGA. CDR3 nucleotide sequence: TGTGCCAGCAGCTTAAGCTATCTCCCTTTTGAGCCCCAGCATTTT. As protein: CASSLSYLPFEPQHF.

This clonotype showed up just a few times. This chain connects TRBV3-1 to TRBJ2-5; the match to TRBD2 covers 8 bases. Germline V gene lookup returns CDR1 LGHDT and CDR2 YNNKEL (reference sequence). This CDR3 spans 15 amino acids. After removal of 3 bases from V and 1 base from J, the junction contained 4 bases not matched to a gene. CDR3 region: CASSQYSGSQETQYF. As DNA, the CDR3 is TGTGCCAGCAGCCAGTACAGCGGGAGCCAAGAGACCCAGTACTTC.

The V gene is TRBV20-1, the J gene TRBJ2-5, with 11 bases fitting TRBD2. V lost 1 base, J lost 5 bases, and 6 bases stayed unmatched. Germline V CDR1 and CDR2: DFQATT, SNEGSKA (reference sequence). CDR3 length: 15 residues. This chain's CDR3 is CSARASSGGKETQYF. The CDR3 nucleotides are TGCAGTGCTAGAGCTTCTAGCGGGGGGAAGGAGACCCAGTACTTC.

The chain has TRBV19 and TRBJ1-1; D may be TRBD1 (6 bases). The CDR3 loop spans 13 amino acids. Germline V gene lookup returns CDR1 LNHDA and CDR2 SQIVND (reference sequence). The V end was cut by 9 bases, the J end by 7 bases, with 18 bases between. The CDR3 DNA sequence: TGTGCCAGCTCCGACAGGCGGAGGGATGAAGCTTTCTTT. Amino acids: CASSDRRRDEAFF.

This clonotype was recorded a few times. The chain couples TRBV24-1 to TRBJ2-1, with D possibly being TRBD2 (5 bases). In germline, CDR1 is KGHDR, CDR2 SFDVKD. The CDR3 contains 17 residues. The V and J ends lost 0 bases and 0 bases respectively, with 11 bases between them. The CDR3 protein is CATSDLHRADSYNEQFF. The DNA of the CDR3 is TGTGCCACCAGTGATTTGCACCGAGCGGACTCCTACAATGAGCAGTTCTTC.

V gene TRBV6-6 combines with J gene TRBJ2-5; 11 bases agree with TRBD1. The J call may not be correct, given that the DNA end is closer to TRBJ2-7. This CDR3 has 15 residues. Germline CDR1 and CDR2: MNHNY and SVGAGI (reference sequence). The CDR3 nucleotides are TGTGCCAGCAGTTATTATGGACAGGGGGCTGGCGAGCAGTACTTC. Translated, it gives CASSYYGQGAGEQYF.

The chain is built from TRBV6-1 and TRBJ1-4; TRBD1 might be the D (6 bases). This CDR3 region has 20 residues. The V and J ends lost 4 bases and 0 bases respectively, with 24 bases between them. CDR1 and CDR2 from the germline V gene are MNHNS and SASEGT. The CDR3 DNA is TGTGCCAGCAGTGCCCCAAGATTATCACCAGGGGCAACAACTAATGAAAAACTGTTTTTT. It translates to CASSAPRLSPGATTNEKLFF.

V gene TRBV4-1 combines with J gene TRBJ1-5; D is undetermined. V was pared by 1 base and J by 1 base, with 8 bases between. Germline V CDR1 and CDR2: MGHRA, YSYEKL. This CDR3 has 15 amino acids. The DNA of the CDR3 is TGCGCCAGCAGCCAAGGGATTCGGAGCAATCAGCCCCAGCATTTT. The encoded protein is CASSQGIRSNQPQHF.

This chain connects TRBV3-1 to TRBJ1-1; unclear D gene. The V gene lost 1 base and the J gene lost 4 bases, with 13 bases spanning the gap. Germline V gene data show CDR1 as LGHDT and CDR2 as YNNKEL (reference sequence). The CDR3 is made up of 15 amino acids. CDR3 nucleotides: TGTGCCAGCAGCCAAGCCTCCGGGCTCGGCACTGAAGCTTTCTTT. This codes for CASSQASGLGTEAFF.

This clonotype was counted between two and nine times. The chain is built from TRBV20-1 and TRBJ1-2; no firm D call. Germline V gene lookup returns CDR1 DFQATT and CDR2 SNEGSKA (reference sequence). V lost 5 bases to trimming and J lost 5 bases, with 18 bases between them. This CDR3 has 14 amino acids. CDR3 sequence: CSAGRTTDLYGYTF. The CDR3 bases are TGCAGTGCTGGACGGACGACGGACTTGTATGGCTACACCTTC.